A selection of T cell receptor beta chains follows, all from one sample in a study of blood T cells in healthy people across ages. In TCRdb, the 5' RACE reads were re-called with MiXCR into one record per CDR3 protein. Of around 2 million distinct CDR3 sequences listed, around 40% are singletons. Sample: blood. The receptors here all came from a human donor in good health. Each CDR3 is given with its conserved first and last residue. The D gene is left open where the match is weak. Size values are once, few and many counts, or a class for expanded clones, and some rows have none.

abundance: few; j_gene: TRBJ2-1; d_gene: TRBD2; v_gene: TRBV7-9; CDR3aa: CALWKAGGTEQFF; CDR3nt: TGTGCCCTATGGAAGGCGGGGGGGACTGAGCAGTTCTTC
abundance: -; j_gene: TRBJ2-4; d_gene: TRBD2; v_gene: TRBV4-1; CDR3aa: CASSLGLAGGPSKNIQYF; CDR3nt: TGCGCCAGCAGCCTGGGACTAGCGGGGGGGCCGAGCAAAAACATTCAGTACTTC
abundance: few; j_gene: TRBJ2-7; d_gene: -; v_gene: TRBV12-3/TRBV12-4; CDR3aa: CASSFTVATHEQYF; CDR3nt: TGTGCCAGCAGTTTTACCGTTGCCACCCACGAGCAGTACTTC
abundance: -; j_gene: TRBJ1-2; d_gene: TRBD1; v_gene: TRBV27; CDR3aa: CASRTTGDNYGYTF; CDR3nt: TGTGCCAGCAGAACGACAGGGGATAACTATGGCTACACCTTC
abundance: -; j_gene: TRBJ1-1; d_gene: -; v_gene: TRBV5-1; CDR3aa: CASSSLNADTEAFF; CDR3nt: TGCGCCAGCAGCTCACTGAACGCGGACACTGAAGCTTTCTTT
abundance: -; j_gene: TRBJ2-1; d_gene: -; v_gene: TRBV5-1; CDR3aa: CASSSARGLYNEQFF; CDR3nt: TGCGCCAGCAGCTCGGCAAGGGGTTTATACAATGAGCAGTTCTTC
abundance: -; j_gene: TRBJ2-2; d_gene: TRBD2; v_gene: TRBV12-3/TRBV12-4; CDR3aa: CASAGDTGELFF; CDR3nt: TGTGCCAGCGCGGGGGATACCGGGGAGCTGTTTTTT
abundance: few; j_gene: TRBJ2-7; d_gene: -; v_gene: TRBV10-3; CDR3aa: CAISDANLVYEQYF; CDR3nt: TGTGCCATCAGTGACGCCAACCTCGTGTACGAGCAGTACTTC
abundance: many; j_gene: TRBJ2-5; d_gene: -; v_gene: TRBV7-9; CDR3aa: CASSLLQGETQYF; CDR3nt: TGTGCCAGCAGCTTACTCCAGGGAGAGACCCAGTACTTC
abundance: many; j_gene: TRBJ2-1; d_gene: -; v_gene: TRBV7-2; CDR3aa: CASSLADRTEQFF; CDR3nt: TGTGCCAGCAGCTTGGCTGACAGGACTGAGCAGTTCTTC
abundance: -; j_gene: TRBJ2-2; d_gene: -; v_gene: TRBV29-1; CDR3aa: CSVEISTAGAGELFF; CDR3nt: TGCAGCGTTGAGATTTCGACAGCTGGGGCCGGGGAGCTGTTTTTT
abundance: -; j_gene: TRBJ1-1; d_gene: -; v_gene: TRBV29-1; CDR3aa: CSAEELNTEAFF; CDR3nt: TGCAGCGCTGAAGAGTTGAACACTGAAGCTTTCTTT
abundance: -; j_gene: TRBJ2-7; d_gene: -; v_gene: TRBV18; CDR3aa: CASSPSSGEGAYEQYF; CDR3nt: TGTGCCAGCTCACCGTCTTCGGGGGAAGGGGCCTACGAGCAGTACTTC
abundance: -; j_gene: TRBJ1-2; d_gene: TRBD1; v_gene: TRBV13; CDR3aa: CAGITPGQGAYYGYTF; CDR3nt: TGTGCCGGCATCACCCCTGGGCAGGGGGCCTACTATGGCTACACCTTC
abundance: once; j_gene: TRBJ1-2; d_gene: -; v_gene: TRBV12-3/TRBV12-4; CDR3aa: CASTHWTATYYGYTF; CDR3nt: TGTGCCAGCACCCATTGGACAGCAACCTACTATGGCTACACCTTC
abundance: -; j_gene: TRBJ1-2; d_gene: TRBD1; v_gene: TRBV7-9; CDR3aa: CASSLTGFVLRGGYTF; CDR3nt: TGTGCCAGCAGCCTGACAGGGTTTGTTCTTCGCGGTGGCTACACCTTC
abundance: -; j_gene: TRBJ2-1; d_gene: -; v_gene: TRBV7-9; CDR3aa: CASVGVLGTYNEQFF; CDR3nt: TGTGCCAGCGTCGGAGTGCTCGGTACCTACAATGAGCAGTTCTTC
abundance: many; j_gene: TRBJ2-4; d_gene: -; v_gene: TRBV6-2/TRBV6-3; CDR3aa: CASSYASAKNIQYF; CDR3nt: TGTGCCAGCAGTTACGCGTCGGCCAAAAACATTCAGTACTTC
abundance: few; j_gene: TRBJ1-5; d_gene: -; v_gene: TRBV7-9; CDR3aa: CASTPSLIELNSNQPQHF; CDR3nt: TGTGCCAGCACCCCCTCATTGATCGAGTTGAATAGCAATCAGCCCCAGCATTTT
abundance: few; j_gene: TRBJ1-1; d_gene: -; v_gene: TRBV12-3/TRBV12-4; CDR3aa: CASSYRDSTEAFF; CDR3nt: TGTGCCAGCAGCTACCGGGACTCCACTGAAGCTTTCTTT
abundance: -; j_gene: TRBJ1-6; d_gene: -; v_gene: TRBV11-2; CDR3aa: CASSLILGRDNSPLHF; CDR3nt: TGTGCCAGCAGCTTAATTTTGGGCAGGGATAATTCACCCCTCCACTTT
abundance: -; j_gene: TRBJ2-7; d_gene: -; v_gene: TRBV20-1; CDR3aa: CSAENGGTYEQYF; CDR3nt: TGCAGTGCTGAAAATGGGGGGACCTACGAGCAGTACTTC
abundance: -; j_gene: TRBJ1-5; d_gene: TRBD1; v_gene: TRBV12-3/TRBV12-4; CDR3aa: CASRGGSNQPQHF; CDR3nt: TGCGCCAGCAGGGGGGGCAGTAATCAGCCCCAGCATTTT
abundance: -; j_gene: TRBJ2-3; d_gene: -; v_gene: TRBV20-1; CDR3aa: CSARAPLSTDTQYF; CDR3nt: TGCAGTGCTAGGGCTCCACTTAGCACAGATACGCAGTATTTT
abundance: few; j_gene: TRBJ2-5; d_gene: TRBD2; v_gene: TRBV29-1; CDR3aa: CSVRRRLAGQETQYF; CDR3nt: TGCAGCGTCCGAAGGCGACTAGCGGGGCAAGAGACCCAGTACTTC
abundance: once; j_gene: TRBJ2-5; d_gene: -; v_gene: TRBV5-1; CDR3aa: CASSFPGARERSQYF; CDR3nt: TGCGCCAGCAGCTTTCCAGGGGCTAGAGAAAGGTCCCAGTACTTC
abundance: -; j_gene: TRBJ2-3; d_gene: -; v_gene: TRBV9; CDR3aa: CASSAWDLRTDTQYF; CDR3nt: TGTGCCAGCAGCGCATGGGACTTACGCACAGATACGCAGTATTTT
abundance: -; j_gene: TRBJ1-5; d_gene: TRBD1; v_gene: TRBV20-1; CDR3aa: CSARPTTGGQPQHF; CDR3nt: TGCAGTGCTAGACCGACCACAGGGGGTCAGCCCCAGCATTTT
abundance: -; j_gene: TRBJ1-1; d_gene: -; v_gene: TRBV29-1; CDR3aa: CSGRGPTEAFF; CDR3nt: TGCAGCGGCCGGGGGCCCACTGAAGCTTTCTTT
abundance: few; j_gene: TRBJ1-5; d_gene: -; v_gene: TRBV29-1; CDR3aa: CSVADGNQPQHF; CDR3nt: TGCAGCGTCGCAGACGGGAATCAGCCCCAGCATTTT
abundance: few; j_gene: TRBJ1-1; d_gene: -; v_gene: TRBV15; CDR3aa: CATSRVGMNTEAFF; CDR3nt: TGTGCCACCAGCAGAGTTGGGATGAACACTGAAGCTTTCTTT
abundance: -; j_gene: TRBJ2-1; d_gene: TRBD1; v_gene: TRBV29-1; CDR3aa: CSVARDSTINNEQFF; CDR3nt: TGCAGCGTTGCCCGGGACAGCACCATTAACAATGAGCAGTTCTTC
abundance: -; j_gene: TRBJ2-3; d_gene: -; v_gene: TRBV20-1; CDR3aa: CSAYASLDTQYF; CDR3nt: TGCAGTGCTTACGCCTCTTTGGATACGCAGTATTTT
abundance: few; j_gene: TRBJ1-4; d_gene: -; v_gene: TRBV11-2; CDR3aa: CASSLGVGDNEKLFF; CDR3nt: TGTGCCAGCAGCTTAGGTGTAGGGGATAATGAAAAACTGTTTTTT
abundance: -; j_gene: TRBJ2-5; d_gene: -; v_gene: TRBV6-2/TRBV6-3; CDR3aa: CASSRTPSGEQYF; CDR3nt: TGTGCCAGCAGCCGGACACCCTCGGGTGAGCAGTACTTC
abundance: -; j_gene: TRBJ1-5; d_gene: -; v_gene: TRBV20-1; CDR3aa: CSASALAGLYGNQPQHF; CDR3nt: TGCAGTGCTAGTGCCTTGGCAGGGCTGTACGGCAATCAGCCCCAGCATTTT
abundance: few; j_gene: TRBJ2-5; d_gene: -; v_gene: TRBV3-1; CDR3aa: CASSQQGLEETQYF; CDR3nt: TGTGCCAGCAGCCAACAGGGGTTGGAAGAGACCCAGTACTTC
abundance: -; j_gene: TRBJ1-2; d_gene: TRBD1; v_gene: TRBV27; CDR3aa: CASSLTGQGVKGYTF; CDR3nt: TGTGCCAGCAGTTTAACAGGACAGGGAGTAAAAGGCTACACCTTC
abundance: -; j_gene: TRBJ2-1; d_gene: -; v_gene: TRBV25-1; CDR3aa: CASSESLDYNEQFF; CDR3nt: TGTGCCAGCAGTGAATCCCTGGACTACAATGAGCAGTTCTTC
abundance: few; j_gene: TRBJ2-2; d_gene: TRBD2; v_gene: TRBV9; CDR3aa: CASSLRLAVGELFF; CDR3nt: TGTGCCAGCAGCTTACGACTAGCGGTCGGGGAGCTGTTTTTT
abundance: few; j_gene: TRBJ2-7; d_gene: TRBD2; v_gene: TRBV7-2; CDR3aa: CASSSGAGTSYEQYF; CDR3nt: TGTGCCAGCAGCTCGGGAGCGGGGACTTCCTACGAGCAGTACTTC
abundance: few; j_gene: TRBJ2-7; d_gene: TRBD1; v_gene: TRBV20-1; CDR3aa: CSARSTPGQGNNRVYEQYF; CDR3nt: TGCAGTGCTAGATCCACTCCGGGACAGGGCAATAATAGAGTCTACGAGCAGTACTTC
abundance: -; j_gene: TRBJ1-2; d_gene: -; v_gene: TRBV28; CDR3aa: CASSLLLAASNYGYTF; CDR3nt: TGTGCCAGCAGTTTACTCCTGGCCGCCTCTAACTATGGCTACACCTTC
abundance: -; j_gene: TRBJ1-2; d_gene: TRBD1; v_gene: TRBV27; CDR3aa: CASSRRQGTYGYTF; CDR3nt: TGTGCCAGCAGTAGACGACAGGGGACCTATGGCTACACCTTC
abundance: few; j_gene: TRBJ2-5; d_gene: -; v_gene: TRBV5-1; CDR3aa: CASSFTDRPKETQYF; CDR3nt: TGCGCCAGCAGCTTTACCGACAGGCCCAAAGAGACCCAGTACTTC
abundance: -; j_gene: TRBJ2-1; d_gene: -; v_gene: TRBV7-2; CDR3aa: CASSSDISRNEQFF; CDR3nt: TGTGCCAGCAGCTCAGATATCTCCCGCAATGAGCAGTTCTTC
abundance: few; j_gene: TRBJ1-2; d_gene: TRBD1; v_gene: TRBV18; CDR3aa: CASSPYGTANYGYTF; CDR3nt: TGTGCCAGCTCACCCTACGGGACAGCGAACTATGGCTACACCTTC
abundance: -; j_gene: TRBJ1-1; d_gene: -; v_gene: TRBV7-9; CDR3aa: CASSASLGKGTEAFF; CDR3nt: TGTGCCAGCAGCGCGAGCCTCGGGAAGGGCACTGAAGCTTTCTTT
abundance: -; j_gene: TRBJ2-1; d_gene: TRBD2; v_gene: TRBV5-1; CDR3aa: CASSLGLAGENEQFF; CDR3nt: TGCGCCAGCAGCTTGGGGCTAGCGGGGGAGAATGAGCAGTTCTTC
abundance: many; j_gene: TRBJ1-1; d_gene: -; v_gene: TRBV12-3/TRBV12-4; CDR3aa: CASSGQMNTEAFF; CDR3nt: TGTGCCAGCAGCGGACAGATGAACACTGAAGCTTTCTTT